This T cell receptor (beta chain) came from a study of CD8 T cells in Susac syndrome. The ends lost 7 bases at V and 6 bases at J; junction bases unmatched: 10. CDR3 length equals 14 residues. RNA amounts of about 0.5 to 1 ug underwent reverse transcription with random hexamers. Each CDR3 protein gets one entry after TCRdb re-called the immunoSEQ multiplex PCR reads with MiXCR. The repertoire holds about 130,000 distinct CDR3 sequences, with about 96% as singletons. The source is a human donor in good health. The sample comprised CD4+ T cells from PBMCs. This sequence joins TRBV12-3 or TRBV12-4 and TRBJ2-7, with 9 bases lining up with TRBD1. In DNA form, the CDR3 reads TGTGCCAGCAAGACAGGGGGGGAGACCGCCGAGCAGTACTTC. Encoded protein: CASKTGGETAEQYF.